These T cell receptor beta chains were read from a single sample in a study of T cells after yellow fever vaccination. From the 5' RACE reads, TCRdb called clonotypes with MiXCR, one entry per CDR3 protein. The sample holds some 300,000 distinct CDR3 sequences, roughly 10% seen once. The material was CD4+ T cells sorted from PBMCs, obtained 45 days after the yellow fever booster vaccination. The receptor source for this set is a man aged 18 to 30 who received the YFV17D yellow fever vaccine. Both conserved end residues are part of each CDR3. A D gene is named only where the DNA matches it firmly. A clone size is listed for some rows: how often the clone was seen (once, few, many), or a class if it is expanded.

V	J	D	size	CDR3	DNA
TRBV7-2	TRBJ1-5	NA	few	CASSTSGGNQPQHF	TGTGCCAGCAGCACATCAGGCGGCAATCAGCCCCAGCATTTT
TRBV11-2	TRBJ2-1	TRBD2	few	CASSLGRLAESYNEQFF	TGTGCCAGCAGCTTAGGTCGTCTAGCGGAGTCCTACAATGAGCAGTTCTTC
TRBV4-1	TRBJ2-5	TRBD1	many	CASSPGQLQETQYF	TGCGCCAGCTCACCGGGACAGCTACAAGAGACCCAGTACTTC
TRBV24-1	TRBJ2-5	TRBD2	many	CATSERAGGSEETQYF	TGTGCCACCAGTGAACGAGCGGGGGGCAGTGAGGAGACCCAGTACTTC
TRBV6-5	TRBJ2-7	NA	NA	CASSYNGVGPYEQYF	TGTGCCAGCAGTTACAATGGAGTGGGACCCTACGAGCAGTACTTC
TRBV12-3/TRBV12-4	TRBJ1-6	NA	NA	CASSFVPYNSPLHF	TGTGCCAGCAGCTTTGTTCCCTATAATTCACCCCTCCACTTT
TRBV12-3/TRBV12-4	TRBJ1-2	NA	NA	CASSHGGPRGYTF	TGTGCCAGCAGTCACGGGGGACCCCGGGGCTACACCTTC
TRBV5-1	TRBJ2-1	TRBD2	few	CASSFLAGGPPNEQFF	TGCGCCAGCAGCTTCCTAGCGGGGGGGCCGCCCAATGAGCAGTTCTTC
TRBV3-1	TRBJ2-1	TRBD2	NA	CASSRTLAGGNNEQFF	TGTGCCAGCAGCCGGACTCTAGCGGGGGGGAACAATGAGCAGTTCTTC
TRBV10-3	TRBJ2-5	TRBD1	few	CAISDPQTGQETQYF	TGTGCCATCAGTGACCCACAGACAGGGCAAGAGACCCAGTACTTC
TRBV7-2	TRBJ2-7	NA	NA	CASSLPLVYEQYF	TGTGCCAGCAGCTTACCGCTCGTCTACGAGCAGTACTTC
TRBV4-2	TRBJ2-1	NA	NA	CASSSRSRSSYNEQFF	TGTGCCAGCAGCTCCCGAAGCCGTAGCTCCTACAATGAGCAGTTCTTC
TRBV24-1	TRBJ2-3	NA	many	CATSDRAPPFADTQYF	TGTGCCACCAGTGATCGGGCTCCTCCATTTGCAGATACGCAGTATTTT
TRBV12-3/TRBV12-4	TRBJ1-5	TRBD1	few	CASRNRGSNQPQHF	TGTGCCAGCAGAAACAGGGGTAGCAATCAGCCCCAGCATTTT
TRBV5-1	TRBJ1-1	NA	few	CASSFGAGVTEAFF	TGCGCCAGCAGCTTTGGGGCGGGGGTCACTGAAGCTTTCTTT
TRBV7-2	TRBJ2-3	NA	NA	CASSRQGGSTDTQYF	TGTGCCAGCAGCCGCCAGGGTGGGAGCACAGATACGCAGTATTTT
TRBV5-1	TRBJ2-3	TRBD1	few	CASSGDRTEQYF	TGCGCCAGCAGCGGGGACAGGACAGAGCAGTATTTT
TRBV7-2	TRBJ2-7	TRBD1	NA	CASSPGTGWYEQYF	TGTGCCAGCAGCCCCGGGACAGGGTGGTACGAGCAGTACTTC
TRBV5-6	TRBJ1-2	NA	few	CASSLARTSYGYTF	TGTGCCAGCAGCTTGGCAAGGACATCCTATGGCTACACCTTC
TRBV6-2/TRBV6-3	TRBJ2-2	TRBD1	few	CASSRQGANTGELFF	TGTGCCAGCAGTCGACAGGGGGCGAACACCGGGGAGCTGTTTTTT
TRBV7-3	TRBJ2-3	NA	few	CASSFQAGGPDTQYF	TGTGCCAGCAGCTTTCAGGCCGGAGGACCAGATACGCAGTATTTT
TRBV6-5	TRBJ1-2	NA	NA	CASSPAKTVTANYGYTF	TGTGCCAGCAGTCCAGCGAAGACAGTGACAGCTAACTATGGCTACACCTTC
TRBV7-2	TRBJ2-7	NA	many	CASTQTGAREQYF	TGTGCCAGCACCCAGACGGGAGCGAGAGAGCAGTACTTC